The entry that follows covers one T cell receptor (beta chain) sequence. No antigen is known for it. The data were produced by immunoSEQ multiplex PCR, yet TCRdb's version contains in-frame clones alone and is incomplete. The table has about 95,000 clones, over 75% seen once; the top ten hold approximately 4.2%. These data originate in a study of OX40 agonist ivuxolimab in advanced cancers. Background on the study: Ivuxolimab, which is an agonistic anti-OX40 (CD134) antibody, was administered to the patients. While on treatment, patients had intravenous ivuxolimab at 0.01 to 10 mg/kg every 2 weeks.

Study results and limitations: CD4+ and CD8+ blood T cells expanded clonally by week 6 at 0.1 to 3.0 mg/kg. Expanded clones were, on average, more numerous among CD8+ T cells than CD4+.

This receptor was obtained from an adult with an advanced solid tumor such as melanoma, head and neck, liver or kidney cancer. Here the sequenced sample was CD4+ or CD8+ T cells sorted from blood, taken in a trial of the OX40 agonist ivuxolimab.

CDR3 DNA: TGTGCCAGCAGTGAATGGGGTAGCTCAAGGGACTACGAGCAGTACTTC. Amino acid sequence: CASSEWGSSRDYEQYF. The chain has TRBV25-1 and TRBJ2-7; D remains unclear. The CDR3 is 16 residues long. The V gene lost 1 base and the J gene lost 3 bases, with 16 bases spanning the gap. From germline, CDR1 is MGHDK and CDR2 SYGVNS.